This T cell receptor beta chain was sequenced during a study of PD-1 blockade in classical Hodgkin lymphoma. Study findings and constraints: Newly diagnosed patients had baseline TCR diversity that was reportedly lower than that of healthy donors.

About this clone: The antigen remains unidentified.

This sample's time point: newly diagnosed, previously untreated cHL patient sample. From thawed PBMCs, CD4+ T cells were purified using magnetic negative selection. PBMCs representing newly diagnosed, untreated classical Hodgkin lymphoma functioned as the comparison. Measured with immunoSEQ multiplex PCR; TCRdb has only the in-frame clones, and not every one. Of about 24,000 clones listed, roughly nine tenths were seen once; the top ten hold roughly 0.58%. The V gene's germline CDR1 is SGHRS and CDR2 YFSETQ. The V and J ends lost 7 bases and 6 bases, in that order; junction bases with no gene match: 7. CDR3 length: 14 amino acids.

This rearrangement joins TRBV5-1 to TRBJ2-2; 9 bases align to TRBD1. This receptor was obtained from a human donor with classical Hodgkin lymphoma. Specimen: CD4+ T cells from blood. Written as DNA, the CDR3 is TGCGCCAGCGACCGGACAGGGGTCGCCGGGGAGCTGTTTTTT. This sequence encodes CASDRTGVAGELFF.